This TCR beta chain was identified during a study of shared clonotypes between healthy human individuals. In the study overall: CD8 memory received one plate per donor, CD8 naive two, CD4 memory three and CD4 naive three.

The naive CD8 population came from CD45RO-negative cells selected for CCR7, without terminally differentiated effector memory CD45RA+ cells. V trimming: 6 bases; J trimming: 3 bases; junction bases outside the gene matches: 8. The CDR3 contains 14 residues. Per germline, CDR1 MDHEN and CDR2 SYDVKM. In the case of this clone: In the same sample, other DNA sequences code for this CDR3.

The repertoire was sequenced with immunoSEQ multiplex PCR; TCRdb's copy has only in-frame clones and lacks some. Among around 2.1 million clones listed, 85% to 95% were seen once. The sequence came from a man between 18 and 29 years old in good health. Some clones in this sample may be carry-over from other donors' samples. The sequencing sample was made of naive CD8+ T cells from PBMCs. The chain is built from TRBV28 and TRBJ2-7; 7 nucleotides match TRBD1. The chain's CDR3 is CASSPTRDSYEQYF. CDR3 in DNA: TGTGCCAGCAGCCCGACCCGGGACAGCTACGAGCAGTACTTC.